Each of the 24 T cell receptor beta chains below was sequenced from the same sample in a study of OX40 agonist ivuxolimab in advanced cancers. Sequenced by immunoSEQ multiplex PCR; TCRdb stores in-frame clones only, minus some. The table shows 20,000 to 25,000 clones, with around 78% occurring only once. Source: CD4+ or CD8+ T cells sorted from blood, taken in a trial of the OX40 agonist ivuxolimab. The receptors come from an adult with an advanced solid tumor such as melanoma, head and neck, liver or kidney cancer.

The chain uses TRBV2 and TRBJ1-2, with 9 bases that match TRBD1. Germline V gene sequence: CDR1 SNHLY, CDR2 FYNNEI. After removal of 4 bases from V and 4 bases from J, the junction contained 4 bases not matched to a gene. The CDR3 covers 14 residues. The CDR3 DNA is TGTGCCAGCAGTGGGACAGGGGCGGGCTATGGCTACACCTTC. As protein: CASSGTGAGYGYTF.

The V and J genes are TRBV9 and TRBJ2-3; the match to TRBD1 covers 7 bases. CDR1 and CDR2 (germline): SGDLS, YYNGEE. Trimming at V came to 1 base and at J to 2 bases, leaving 13 bases not matched to a gene. The CDR3 runs to 18 residues. CDR3 sequence reads: CASSVYYLGGSVTDTQYF. The CDR3 DNA reads TGTGCCAGCAGCGTATACTATCTAGGGGGCTCTGTCACAGATACGCAGTATTTT.

J is TRBJ1-1 and V is TRBV7-9; 9 bases are shared with TRBD1. Germline V CDR1 and CDR2: SEHNR, FQNEAQ (reference sequence). The junction had 7 bases not matched to a gene; V was cut back by 5 bases and J by 6 bases. The CDR3 sequence is 14 residues long. The CDR3: CASSHTGGEAEAFF. The CDR3 DNA reads TGTGCCAGCAGCCACACAGGGGGCGAGGCTGAAGCTTTCTTT. Together with reference TRBV7-9 and TRBJ1-1, the CDR3 gives the full variable domain: DTGVSQNPRHKITKRGQNVTFRCDPISEHNRLYWYRQTLGQGPEFLTYFQNEAQLEKSRLLSDRFSAERPKGSFSTLEIQRTEQGDSAMYLCASSHTGGEAEAFFGQGTRLTVV.

This rearrangement joins TRBV11-2 to TRBJ2-5; no clear D. Germline V gene data show CDR1 as SGHAT and CDR2 as FQNNGV. Trimming removed 6 bases from V and 1 base from J, with 6 bases in between. This CDR3 comprises 12 residues. The CDR3 nucleotides read TGTGCCAGCAGAACCCCCCAAGAGACCCAGTACTTC. This translates into CASRTPQETQYF.

This sequence joins TRBV5-4 and TRBJ1-2; D may be TRBD1 (5 bases). CDR1 is SGHNT and CDR2 is YYREEE in the germline V gene (reference sequence). The CDR3 runs to 13 residues. The germline V and J ends were trimmed by 2 bases and 4 bases, with 9 bases remaining between them. The CDR3 here is CASSLAGTYGYTF. CDR3 nucleotide sequence: TGTGCCAGCAGCTTAGCAGGGACCTATGGCTACACCTTC. The full variable domain, its missing parts supplied by reference TRBV5-4 and TRBJ1-2, is ETGVTQSPTHLIKTRGQQVTLRCSSQSGHNTVSWYQQALGQGPQFIFQYYREEENGRGNFPPRFSGLQFPNYSSELNVNALELDDSALYLCASSLAGTYGYTFGSGTRLTVV.

The chain has TRBV9 and TRBJ2-7; perhaps TRBD1 as D (7 bases). V lost 4 bases, J lost 5 bases, and 13 bases lay in between. The germline V gene has CDR1 SGDLS and CDR2 YYNGEE. The CDR3 spans 13 residues. Here the CDR3 DNA reads TGTGCCAGCAGCTCAGGGGGAGGCCACGAGCAGTACTTC. Translated: CASSSGGGHEQYF.

The chain carries TRBV6-6 and TRBJ1-1; D remains ambiguous. Trimming took off 2 bases at V and 3 bases at J, with 4 bases between the two ends. The CDR3 runs 12 residues. Looked up from germline, CDR1 is MNHNY and CDR2 is SVGAGI (reference sequence). The CDR3, as DNA: TGTGCCAGCAGTTACGGGGACACTGAAGCTTTCTTT. It codes for CASSYGDTEAFF.

This clone has only a few counts. This sequence joins TRBV30 and TRBJ2-5; a possible D gene is TRBD2 (5 bases). With 1 base removed from V and 5 bases from J, the gap between germline ends came to 17 bases. The V gene's germline CDR1 is GTSNPN and CDR2 SVGIG (reference sequence). This CDR3 region has 15 residues. The CDR3 DNA follows: TGTGCCTGGAGTGGCCTATGGGGAGCCCGGGAGACCCAGTACTTC. This encodes CAWSGLWGARETQYF. Full variable domain (rest looked up from reference TRBV30 and TRBJ2-5): SQTIHQWPATLVQPVGSPLSLECTVEGTSNPNLYWYRQAAGRGLQLLFYSVGIGQISSEVPQNLSASRPQDRQFILSSKKLLLSDSGFYLCAWSGLWGARETQYFGPGTRLLVL.

The chain joins TRBV27 to TRBJ1-4; possible D gene TRBD1, 5 bases. Trimming shortened V by 1 base and J by 4 bases, and 10 bases separated the two germline ends. Looked up from germline, CDR1 is MNHEY and CDR2 is SMNVEV (reference sequence). The CDR3 totals 15 residues. The CDR3 spells CASSLLGGNNEKLFF. As DNA, the CDR3 is TGTGCCAGCAGTTTATTGGGGGGTAATAATGAAAAACTGTTTTTT.

This sequence joins TRBV4-3 and TRBJ1-2; 8 bases are shared with TRBD1. Per the germline V gene, CDR1 is LGHNA and CDR2 is YSLEER. This CDR3 comprises 12 residues. The junction had 0 bases not matched to a gene; V was cut back by 1 base and J by 8 bases. The CDR3 loop is CASSQAGGGYTF. The CDR3 nucleotides are TGCGCCAGCAGCCAAGCAGGGGGCGGCTACACCTTC.

This rearrangement joins TRBV27 to TRBJ2-5; tentative D call: TRBD1 (5 bases). Matching the DNA end better, TRBJ2-7 makes the J call doubtful. The CDR3 has 16 amino acids. Germline CDR1 MNHEY, CDR2 SMNVEV (reference sequence). CDR3 bases: TGTGCCAGCAGTTTGTCCCTCGGAGACAGCGCCTACGAGCAGTACTTC. Translation gives CASSLSLGDSAYEQYF.

The chain recombines TRBV5-6 with TRBJ2-7; D is unresolved. Germline CDR1 is SGHDT and CDR2 is YYEEEE. The CDR3 sequence is 13 residues long. V gave up 4 bases and J gave up 2 bases, with 10 bases separating them. In DNA, the CDR3 is TGTGCCAGCAGCGGGATGGGTCCCTACGAGCAGTACTTC. It specifies CASSGMGPYEQYF.

The J gene is TRBJ2-7, the V gene TRBV7-9; no definite D call. This CDR3 spans 12 amino acids. V was trimmed by 3 bases and J by 4 bases, leaving 7 bases between them. Germline lookup yields CDR1 SEHNR and CDR2 FQNEAQ (reference sequence). CDR3 residues: CASSFSGYEQYF. In DNA, the CDR3 is TGTGCCAGCAGCTTTTCTGGGTACGAGCAGTACTTC.

The chain employs TRBV27 and TRBJ2-3; 7 bases fit TRBD2. Germline values: CDR1 MNHEY, CDR2 SMNVEV (reference sequence). The CDR3 has 16 residues. With V trimmed by 6 bases and J by 3 bases, 12 bases remained unmatched. The CDR3 region has the DNA TGTGCCAGCAGCTGGCGCGCCTTTAGCGGGACAGATACGCAGTATTTT. Protein sequence: CASSWRAFSGTDTQYF.

This clone came up once. This chain connects TRBV9 to TRBJ2-5; tentatively, D is TRBD2 (7 bases). Between the trimmed V and J ends, which lost 2 bases and 4 bases, there was a span of 12 bases. Germline loops: CDR1 SGDLS, CDR2 YYNGEE. This CDR3 comprises 14 residues. This CDR3 reads CASSVGGGGETQYF. In nucleotides, the CDR3 is TGTGCCAGCAGCGTCGGGGGCGGGGGAGAGACCCAGTACTTC.

The chain employs TRBV29-1 and TRBJ2-1; D remains ambiguous. The CDR3 is made up of 11 amino acids. The germline V gene encodes CDR1 SQVTM and CDR2 ANQGSEA. V shed 2 bases and J shed 6 bases, with 5 bases lying between them. The CDR3 sequence is CSVEQFNEQFF. The CDR3 DNA sequence: TGCAGCGTTGAACAATTCAATGAGCAGTTCTTC.

The rearrangement links TRBV7-2 to TRBJ2-7, with 7 nucleotides matching TRBD1. The CDR3 has 15 amino acids. Germline V gene lookup returns CDR1 SGHTA and CDR2 FQGNSA. With 5 bases clipped from V and 0 bases from J, the junction kept 7 bases outside the gene matches. The CDR3 coding sequence is TGTGCCAGCAGCCTCGGACAGGCAAGCTCCTACGAGCAGTACTTC. This gives the protein CASSLGQASSYEQYF.

V is TRBV11-2 and J is TRBJ2-7; no clear D. With 2 bases removed from V and 2 bases from J, the gap between germline ends came to 4 bases. The CDR3 has 12 amino acids. CDR1 SGHAT and CDR2 FQNNGV come from the germline V gene. The CDR3 loop reads CASSLLAYEQYF. The CDR3 DNA sequence: TGTGCCAGCAGCTTATTGGCCTACGAGCAGTACTTC.

The chain uses TRBV5-1 and TRBJ1-1; 10 bases align to TRBD1. The CDR3 is made up of 17 amino acids. Germline CDR1 SGHRS, CDR2 YFSETQ. Trimming removed 6 bases from V and 0 bases from J; junction bases left unmatched: 11. Here the CDR3 reads CASTWEGTGELNTEAFF. CDR3 DNA: TGCGCCAGCACCTGGGAAGGGACAGGGGAGTTGAACACTGAAGCTTTCTTT.

The chain uses TRBV19 and TRBJ2-1; TRBD1 matches 7 bases. V was pared by 2 bases and J by 5 bases, with 9 bases of the junction left unmatched. CDR3 size: 16 residues. Germline lookup yields CDR1 LNHDA and CDR2 SQIVND (reference sequence). The chain's CDR3 is CASSISTGWRDNEQFF. The CDR3 DNA reads TGTGCCAGTAGTATATCGACAGGGTGGCGGGACAATGAGCAGTTCTTC.

As to this clone: At one end, the junction sequence differs from germline, possibly due to a read error. The chain uses TRBV7-8 and TRBJ2-1, with D possibly being TRBD2 (6 bases). The germline CDR1 and CDR2 sequences are SGHVS and FQNEAQ. There are 16 residues in the CDR3. CDR3 in DNA: TGTGCCAGCAGCCCCCGTCTAACTAGCTCCAACAATGAGCAGTTCTTC. Amino acid sequence: CASSPRLTSSNNEQFF.

V and J are TRBV15 and TRBJ1-5; no reliable D call. With 1 base removed from V and 3 bases from J, the gap between germline ends came to 10 bases. CDR1 and CDR2 from the germline V gene are LNHNV and YYDKDF (reference sequence). The CDR3 runs to 15 residues. The CDR3 here is CATSRGSGLNQPQHF. In nucleotides, the CDR3 is TGTGCCACCAGCAGAGGGTCAGGTCTCAATCAGCCCCAGCATTTT.

The J gene is TRBJ1-3, the V gene TRBV11-2; D is uncertain. Germline lookup yields CDR1 SGHAT and CDR2 FQNNGV. V was pared by 0 bases and J by 7 bases, with 16 bases between. The CDR3 is 16 amino acids. The CDR3 DNA sequence: TGTGCCAGCAGCTTAGATCTGAACAGCCCTAGGAACACCATATATTTT. Translation: CASSLDLNSPRNTIYF.

The V call is TRBV5-6, the J call TRBJ1-1; possible D gene TRBD1, 6 bases. This CDR3 contains 14 residues. Trimming took off 3 bases at V and 4 bases at J, with 13 bases between the two ends. CDR1 is SGHDT and CDR2 is YYEEEE in the germline V gene. The CDR3 here is CASSSTGLGTEAFF. CDR3 bases: TGTGCCAGCAGCTCCACAGGGTTGGGCACTGAAGCTTTCTTT.